The rows below give T cell receptor beta chains drawn from one sample of a study of beta chain features in type 1 diabetes. Repertoires were generated with immunoSEQ multiplex PCR, while TCRdb's copy carries only in-frame clones and drops some. The repertoire includes approximately 120,000 clones, about two fifths of them detected once, and 0.06% to 0.075% sits in the top ten. The sequencing sample was made of stem cell memory CD4+ T cells from blood. Receptors originate from a woman under 30 in good health. CDR3s include the opening cysteine and the closing phenylalanine or tryptophan. The D gene is left open where the match is weak. Some rows mark clone size as missing; the rest say once, few, many or name a class of expanded clone.

j_call,d_call,v_call,clone_size,cdr3_aa,cdr3_nt
TRBJ1-2,.,TRBV30,few,CAWSVRGASGYTF,TGTGCCTGGAGTGTACGGGGGGCGAGCGGCTACACCTTC
TRBJ1-2,.,TRBV7-9,few,CASSLPGRAGYTF,TGTGCCAGCAGCTTACCGGGGAGGGCTGGCTACACCTTC
TRBJ1-2,.,TRBV7-9,.,CASSRERDYGYTF,TGTGCCAGCAGCCGAGAGAGGGACTATGGCTACACCTTC
TRBJ2-1,.,TRBV7-2,.,CASSLEASPRGVQFF,TGTGCCAGCAGCTTAGAAGCTAGCCCTAGAGGTGTGCAGTTCTTC
TRBJ1-5,.,TRBV5-6,few,CASSVGQINQPQHF,TGTGCCAGCAGCGTAGGACAGATCAATCAGCCCCAGCATTTT
TRBJ2-2,.,TRBV19,.,CASSGPGLRPTGELFF,TGTGCCAGTAGTGGCCCCGGGTTACGCCCCACCGGGGAGCTGTTTTTT
TRBJ1-1,.,TRBV7-7,few,CASSLDDGTEAFF,TGTGCCAGCAGCTTAGATGACGGGACTGAAGCTTTCTTT
TRBJ2-5,.,TRBV29-1,.,CSVEPTPGEETQYF,TGCAGCGTTGAACCGACCCCGGGAGAGGAGACCCAGTACTTC
TRBJ2-4,.,TRBV28,.,CASSLTGTLAKNIQYF,TGTGCCAGCAGTTTAACAGGGACCCTAGCCAAAAACATTCAGTACTTC
TRBJ2-3,.,TRBV7-3,once,CASSFLASTDTQYF,TGTGCCAGCAGCTTTCTAGCCTCGACAGATACGCAGTATTTT
TRBJ1-2,.,TRBV30,.,CAWSPSRGGATYGYTF,TGTGCCTGGAGTCCTTCCCGAGGGGGGGCGACCTATGGCTACACCTTC
TRBJ1-1,.,TRBV5-6,.,CASSLDPGAAEAFF,TGTGCCAGCAGCTTGGATCCGGGTGCCGCTGAAGCTTTCTTT
TRBJ2-2,TRBD2,TRBV30,few,CAWDNKGLAGGPPDELFF,TGTGCCTGGGATAATAAAGGACTAGCGGGAGGGCCACCGGACGAGCTGTTTTTT
TRBJ2-7,TRBD1,TRBV7-2,.,CASSFITGGRKQYF,TGTGCCAGCAGCTTCATTACAGGGGGTCGGAAGCAGTACTTC
TRBJ2-1,TRBD2,TRBV18,many,CASSPSSGRARNEQFF,TGTGCCAGCTCACCAAGTAGCGGGAGGGCCAGAAATGAGCAGTTCTTC
TRBJ2-7,TRBD2,TRBV4-1,.,CASSRTDWTSGRSYEQYF,TGCGCCAGCAGCAGGACGGATTGGACTAGCGGGCGCTCCTACGAGCAGTACTTC
TRBJ2-5,.,TRBV28,.,CASSPQGLKTQYF,TGTGCCAGCAGTCCCCAAGGACTAAAGACCCAGTACTTC
TRBJ2-1,.,TRBV7-9,.,CASSLASRTRDYNEQFF,TGTGCCAGCAGCTTAGCGAGCCGGACTCGGGATTACAATGAGCAGTTCTTC
TRBJ1-1,.,TRBV10-3,.,CAISPVQNTEAFF,TGTGCCATCTCCCCGGTTCAGAACACTGAAGCTTTCTTT
TRBJ1-1,TRBD1,TRBV10-3,.,CAISERDSYTEAFF,TGTGCCATCAGTGAACGGGACAGTTACACTGAAGCTTTCTTT
TRBJ2-7,TRBD2,TRBV18,.,CASSRTSGSENYEQYF,TGTGCCAGCTCTCGGACTAGCGGGAGTGAGAACTACGAGCAGTACTTC
TRBJ2-2,TRBD1,TRBV9,.,CASSERPAGTGVNTGELFF,TGTGCCAGCAGCGAACGACCAGCCGGGACAGGGGTAAACACCGGGGAGCTGTTTTTT
TRBJ2-1,.,TRBV7-6,.,CASSSTPTARDEQFF,TGTGCCAGCAGCTCGACACCCACAGCGCGGGATGAGCAGTTCTTC
TRBJ1-4,.,TRBV5-1,.,CASSSAGGRTEKLFF,TGCGCCAGCAGCTCCGCCGGGGGGCGGACTGAAAAACTGTTTTTT
TRBJ2-3,TRBD2,TRBV28,.,CASSLWTSGRATDTQYF,TGTGCCAGCAGTTTATGGACTAGCGGGAGGGCGACAGATACGCAGTATTTT
TRBJ1-2,.,TRBV28,.,CASSFPTNYGYTF,TGTGCCAGCAGTTTTCCTACCAACTATGGCTACACCTTC
TRBJ2-3,TRBD1,TRBV9,once,CASSATGATDTQYF,TGTGCCAGCAGCGCGACAGGGGCCACAGATACGCAGTATTTT
TRBJ2-7,.,TRBV28,.,CASSFPRFSGSSYEQYF,TGTGCCAGCAGTTTCCCTCGTTTTAGCGGTAGCTCCTACGAGCAGTACTTC
TRBJ1-2,TRBD1,TRBV7-2,few,CASSFRTGGVYGYTF,TGTGCCAGCAGCTTTCGGACAGGGGGCGTCTATGGCTACACCTTC
TRBJ2-7,.,TRBV28,.,CASSSQRASYEQYF,TGTGCCAGCAGTTCCCAGCGGGCCTCCTACGAGCAGTACTTC
TRBJ1-1,.,TRBV15,.,CATSRPRRGSVANTEAFF,TGTGCCACCAGCAGACCCCGGCGGGGGTCGGTGGCGAACACTGAAGCTTTCTTT
TRBJ2-5,.,TRBV5-1,.,CASSLGATQETQYF,TGCGCCAGCAGCTTGGGGGCTACCCAAGAGACCCAGTACTTC
TRBJ2-1,TRBD2,TRBV7-3,.,CASSSTGTSVNEQFF,TGTGCCAGCAGCTCGACCGGGACTAGCGTGAATGAGCAGTTCTTC
TRBJ2-5,.,TRBV7-9,.,CASSPWPETQYF,TGTGCCAGCAGCCCTTGGCCAGAGACCCAGTACTTC
TRBJ1-2,.,TRBV6-5,.,CASRRTVNYGYTF,TGTGCCAGCAGACGGACAGTTAACTATGGCTACACCTTC
TRBJ2-3,.,TRBV7-3,.,CASSPTQGGAQYF,TGTGCCAGCAGCCCGACACAGGGAGGGGCGCAGTATTTT
TRBJ2-1,.,TRBV5-1,.,CASSFHASVNEQFF,TGCGCCAGCAGCTTCCACGCGAGTGTCAATGAGCAGTTCTTC
TRBJ2-7,.,TRBV28,.,CASSFGHPPFEQYF,TGTGCCAGCAGTTTCGGACACCCGCCATTCGAGCAGTACTTC
TRBJ2-2,TRBD1,TRBV18,.,CASSPLATGITGELFF,TGTGCCAGCTCACCACTAGCGACAGGGATCACCGGGGAGCTGTTTTTT
TRBJ2-7,TRBD2,TRBV18,.,CASSPRNPSGRGEQYF,TGTGCCAGCTCACCCCGTAATCCTAGCGGGAGGGGCGAGCAGTACTTC
TRBJ2-1,TRBD2,TRBV15,few,CATSRPHIAGEPNEQFF,TGTGCCACCAGCAGACCCCACATAGCGGGAGAGCCCAATGAGCAGTTCTTC
TRBJ2-5,TRBD2,TRBV19,.,CASSRSLAGGNQETQYF,TGTGCCAGTAGTAGGTCGCTAGCGGGAGGGAACCAAGAGACCCAGTACTTC